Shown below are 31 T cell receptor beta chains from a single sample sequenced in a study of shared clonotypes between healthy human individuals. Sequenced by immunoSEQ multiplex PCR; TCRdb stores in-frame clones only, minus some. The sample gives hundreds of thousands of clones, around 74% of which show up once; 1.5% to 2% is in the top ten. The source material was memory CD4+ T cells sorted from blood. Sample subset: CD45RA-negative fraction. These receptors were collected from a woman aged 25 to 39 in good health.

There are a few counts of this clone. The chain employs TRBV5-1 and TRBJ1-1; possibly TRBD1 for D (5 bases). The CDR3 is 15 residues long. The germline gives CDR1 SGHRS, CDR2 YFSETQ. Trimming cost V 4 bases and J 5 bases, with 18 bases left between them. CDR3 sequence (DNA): TGCGCCAGCAGCCCCCTCTACGACGGGGGGACTGAAGCTTTCTTT. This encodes CASSPLYDGGTEAFF.

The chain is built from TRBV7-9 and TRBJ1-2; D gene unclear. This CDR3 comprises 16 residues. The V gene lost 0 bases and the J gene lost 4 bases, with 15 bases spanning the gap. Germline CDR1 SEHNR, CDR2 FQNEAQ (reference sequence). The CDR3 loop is CASSLAGFQDSYGYTF. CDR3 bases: TGTGCCAGCAGCTTAGCGGGATTCCAGGATAGCTATGGCTACACCTTC.

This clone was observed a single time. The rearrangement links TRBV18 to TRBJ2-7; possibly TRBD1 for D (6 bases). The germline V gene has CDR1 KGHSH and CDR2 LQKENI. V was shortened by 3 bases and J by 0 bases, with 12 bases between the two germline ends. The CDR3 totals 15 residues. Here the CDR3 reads CASSPDRPPSYEQYF. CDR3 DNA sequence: TGTGCCAGCTCACCGGACAGACCTCCCTCCTACGAGCAGTACTTC.

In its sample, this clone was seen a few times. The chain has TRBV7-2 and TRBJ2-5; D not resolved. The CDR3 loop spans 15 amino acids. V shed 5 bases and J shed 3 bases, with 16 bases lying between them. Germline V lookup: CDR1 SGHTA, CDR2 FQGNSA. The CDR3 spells CASSKMGWVEETQYF. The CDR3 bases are TGTGCCAGCAGCAAAATGGGATGGGTAGAAGAGACCCAGTACTTC.

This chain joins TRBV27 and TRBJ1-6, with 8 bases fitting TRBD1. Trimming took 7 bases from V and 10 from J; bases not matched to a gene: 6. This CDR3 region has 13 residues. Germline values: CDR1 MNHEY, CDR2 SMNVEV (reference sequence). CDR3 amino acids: CASKDRVGSPLHF. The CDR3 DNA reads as TGTGCCAGCAAGGACAGGGTAGGCTCACCCCTCCACTTT.

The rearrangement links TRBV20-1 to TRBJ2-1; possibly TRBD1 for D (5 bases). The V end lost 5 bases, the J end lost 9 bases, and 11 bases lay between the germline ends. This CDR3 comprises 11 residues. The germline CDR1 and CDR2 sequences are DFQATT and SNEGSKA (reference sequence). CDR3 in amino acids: CSAPGSVEQFF. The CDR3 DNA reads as TGCAGTGCTCCAGGGTCGGTTGAGCAGTTCTTC.

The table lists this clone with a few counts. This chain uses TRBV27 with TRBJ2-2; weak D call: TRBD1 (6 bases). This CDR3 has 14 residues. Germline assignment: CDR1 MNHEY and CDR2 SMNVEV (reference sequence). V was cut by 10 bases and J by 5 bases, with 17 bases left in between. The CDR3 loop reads CATRGHEQTGELFF. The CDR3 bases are TGTGCCACCAGGGGACATGAACAAACCGGGGAGCTGTTTTTT.

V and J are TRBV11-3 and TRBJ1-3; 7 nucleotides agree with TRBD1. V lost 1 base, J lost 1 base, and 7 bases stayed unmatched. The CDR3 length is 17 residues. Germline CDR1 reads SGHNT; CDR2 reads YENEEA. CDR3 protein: CASSLAPAGGSGNTIYF. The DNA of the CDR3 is TGTGCCAGCAGCTTAGCCCCGGCAGGGGGTTCTGGAAACACCATATATTTT.

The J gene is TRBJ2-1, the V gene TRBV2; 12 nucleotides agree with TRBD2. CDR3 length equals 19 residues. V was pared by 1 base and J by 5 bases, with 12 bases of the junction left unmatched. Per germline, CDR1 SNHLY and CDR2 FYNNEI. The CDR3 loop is CASSEGLAGVWTSDNEQFF. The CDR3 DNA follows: TGTGCCAGCAGTGAAGGACTAGCGGGAGTTTGGACATCGGACAATGAGCAGTTCTTC.

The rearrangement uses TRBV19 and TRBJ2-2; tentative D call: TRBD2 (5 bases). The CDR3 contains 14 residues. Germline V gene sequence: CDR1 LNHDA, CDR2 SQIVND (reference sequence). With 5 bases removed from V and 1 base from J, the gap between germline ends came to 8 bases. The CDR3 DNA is TGTGCCAGTAGTGAGAGCGGGAACACCGGGGAGCTGTTTTTT. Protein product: CASSESGNTGELFF.

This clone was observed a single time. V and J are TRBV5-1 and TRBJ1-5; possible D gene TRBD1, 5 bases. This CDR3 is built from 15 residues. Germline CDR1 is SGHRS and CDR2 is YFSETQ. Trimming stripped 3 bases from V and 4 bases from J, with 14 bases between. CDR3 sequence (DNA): TGCGCCAGCAGCTCCCGGGACCGAAGTAATCAGCCCCAGCATTTT. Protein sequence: CASSSRDRSNQPQHF.

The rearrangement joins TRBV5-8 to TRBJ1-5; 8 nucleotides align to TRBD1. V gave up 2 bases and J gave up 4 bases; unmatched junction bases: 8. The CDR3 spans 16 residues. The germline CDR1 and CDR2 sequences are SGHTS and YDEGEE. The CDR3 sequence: CASSLARTGMNQPQHF. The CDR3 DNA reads TGTGCCAGCAGCTTAGCTAGGACAGGGATGAATCAGCCCCAGCATTTT.

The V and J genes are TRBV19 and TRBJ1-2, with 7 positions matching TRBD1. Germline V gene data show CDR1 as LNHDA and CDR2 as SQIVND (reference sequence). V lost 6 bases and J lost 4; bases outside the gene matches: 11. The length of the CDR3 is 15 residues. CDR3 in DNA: TGTGCCAGTAGCCTCCCGGGACAGAACCTCTATGGCTACACCTTC. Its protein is CASSLPGQNLYGYTF.

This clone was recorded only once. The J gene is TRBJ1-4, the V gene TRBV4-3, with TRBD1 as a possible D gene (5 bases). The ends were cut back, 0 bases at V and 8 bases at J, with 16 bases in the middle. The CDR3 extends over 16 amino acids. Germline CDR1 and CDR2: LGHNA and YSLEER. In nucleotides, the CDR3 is TGCGCCAGCAGCCAAGAGGGCGGGGGGTCGTACGAAAAACTGTTTTTT. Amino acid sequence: CASSQEGGGSYEKLFF.

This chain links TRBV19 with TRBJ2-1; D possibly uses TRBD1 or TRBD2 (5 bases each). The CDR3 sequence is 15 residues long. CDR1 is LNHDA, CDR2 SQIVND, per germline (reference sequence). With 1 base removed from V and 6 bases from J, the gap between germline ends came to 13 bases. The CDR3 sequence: CASSIGGTATNEQFF. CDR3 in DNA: TGTGCCAGTAGTATAGGGGGGACCGCTACCAATGAGCAGTTCTTC.

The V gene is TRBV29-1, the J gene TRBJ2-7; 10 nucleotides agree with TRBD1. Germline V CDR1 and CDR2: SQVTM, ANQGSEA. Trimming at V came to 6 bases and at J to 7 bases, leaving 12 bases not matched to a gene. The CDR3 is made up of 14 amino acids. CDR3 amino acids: CSVQTDRGFEEQYF. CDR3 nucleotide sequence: TGCAGCGTCCAGACGGACAGGGGGTTTGAAGAGCAGTACTTC.

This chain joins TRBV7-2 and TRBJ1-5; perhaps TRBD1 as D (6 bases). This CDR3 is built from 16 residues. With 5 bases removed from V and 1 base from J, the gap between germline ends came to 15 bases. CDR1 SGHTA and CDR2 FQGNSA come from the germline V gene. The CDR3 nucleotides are TGTGCCAGCAGCGGTACAGGGACTCTGAGCAATCAGCCCCAGCATTTT. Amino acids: CASSGTGTLSNQPQHF.

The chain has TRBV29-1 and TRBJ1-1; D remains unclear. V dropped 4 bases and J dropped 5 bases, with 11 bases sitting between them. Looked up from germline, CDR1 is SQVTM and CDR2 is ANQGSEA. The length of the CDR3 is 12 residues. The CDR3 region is CSVVKMWTEAFF. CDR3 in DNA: TGCAGCGTTGTTAAGATGTGGACTGAAGCTTTCTTT.

CDR3 in DNA: TGTGCCAGCTCTCGGGGCGGGATAGCCTACGAGCAGTACTTC. It is translated as CASSRGGIAYEQYF. This rearrangement joins TRBV5-8 to TRBJ2-7; TRBD2 might be the D (6 bases). In germline, CDR1 is SGHTS, CDR2 YDEGEE. Trimming left V 7 bases short and J 2 bases short, with 16 bases between. The CDR3 consists of 14 residues.

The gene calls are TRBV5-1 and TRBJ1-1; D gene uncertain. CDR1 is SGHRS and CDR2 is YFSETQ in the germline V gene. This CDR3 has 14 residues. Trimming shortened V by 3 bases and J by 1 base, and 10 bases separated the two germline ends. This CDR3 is CASSSQLGNTEAFF. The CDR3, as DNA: TGCGCCAGCAGCTCCCAGCTCGGGAACACTGAAGCTTTCTTT.

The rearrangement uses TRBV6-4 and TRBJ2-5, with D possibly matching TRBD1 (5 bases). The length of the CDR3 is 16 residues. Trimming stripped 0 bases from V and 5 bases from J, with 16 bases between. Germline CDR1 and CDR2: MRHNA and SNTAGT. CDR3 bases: TGTGCCAGCAGTGACTCGAGTGGTCAGGGTTTGGAGACCCAGTACTTC. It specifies CASSDSSGQGLETQYF.

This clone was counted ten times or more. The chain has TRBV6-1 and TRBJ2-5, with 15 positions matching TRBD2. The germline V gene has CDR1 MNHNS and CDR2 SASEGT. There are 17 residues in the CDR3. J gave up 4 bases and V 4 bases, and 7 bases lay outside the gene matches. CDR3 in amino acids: CASSGTSGRARTETQYF. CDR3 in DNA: TGTGCCAGCAGTGGGACTAGCGGGAGGGCCAGGACAGAGACCCAGTACTTC.

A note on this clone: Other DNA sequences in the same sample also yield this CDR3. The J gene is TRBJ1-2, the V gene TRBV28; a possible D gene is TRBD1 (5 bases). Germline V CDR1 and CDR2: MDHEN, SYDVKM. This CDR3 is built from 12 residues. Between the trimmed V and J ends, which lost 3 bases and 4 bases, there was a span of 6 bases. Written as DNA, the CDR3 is TGTGCCAGCAGTTTCGGGGGCTATGGCTACACCTTC. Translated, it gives CASSFGGYGYTF.

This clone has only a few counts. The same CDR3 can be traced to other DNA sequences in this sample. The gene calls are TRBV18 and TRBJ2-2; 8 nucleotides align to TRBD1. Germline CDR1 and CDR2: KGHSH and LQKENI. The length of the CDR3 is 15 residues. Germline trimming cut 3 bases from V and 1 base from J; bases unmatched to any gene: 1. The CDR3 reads CASSPDRVNTGELFF. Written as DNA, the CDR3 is TGTGCCAGCTCACCGGACAGGGTGAACACCGGGGAGCTGTTTTTT.

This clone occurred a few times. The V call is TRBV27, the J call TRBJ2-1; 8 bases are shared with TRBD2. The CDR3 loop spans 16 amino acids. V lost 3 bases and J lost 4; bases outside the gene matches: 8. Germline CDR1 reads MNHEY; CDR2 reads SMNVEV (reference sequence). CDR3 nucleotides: TGTGCCAGCAGTTTGGGCGGCGGGAGGACATACAATGAGCAGTTCTTC. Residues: CASSLGGGRTYNEQFF.

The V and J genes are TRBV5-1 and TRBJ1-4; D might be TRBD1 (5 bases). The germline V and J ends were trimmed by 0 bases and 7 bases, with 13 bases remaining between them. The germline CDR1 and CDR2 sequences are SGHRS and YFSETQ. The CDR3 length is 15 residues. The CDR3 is CASSLVSDSGEKLFF. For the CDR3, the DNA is TGCGCCAGCAGCTTGGTATCAGACAGCGGTGAAAAACTGTTTTTT.

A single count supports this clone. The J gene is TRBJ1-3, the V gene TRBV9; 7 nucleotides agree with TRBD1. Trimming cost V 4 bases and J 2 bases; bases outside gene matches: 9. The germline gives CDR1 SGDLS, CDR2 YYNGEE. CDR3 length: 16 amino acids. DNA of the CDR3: TGTGCCAGCAGCTTAGCCGGGACAGCGGCTGGAAACACCATATATTTT. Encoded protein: CASSLAGTAAGNTIYF.

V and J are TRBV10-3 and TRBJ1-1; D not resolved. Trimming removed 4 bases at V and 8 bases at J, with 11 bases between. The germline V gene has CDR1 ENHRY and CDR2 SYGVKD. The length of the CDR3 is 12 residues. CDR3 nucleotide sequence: TGTGCCATCAGTGCCTTGACCGGGGAAGCTTTCTTT. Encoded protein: CAISALTGEAFF.

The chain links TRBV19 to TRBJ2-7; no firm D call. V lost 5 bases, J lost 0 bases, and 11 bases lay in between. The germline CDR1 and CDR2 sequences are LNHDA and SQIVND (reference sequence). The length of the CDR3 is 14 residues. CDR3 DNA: TGTGCCAGTAGTTTGTCAGGTAACTCCTACGAGCAGTACTTC. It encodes CASSLSGNSYEQYF.

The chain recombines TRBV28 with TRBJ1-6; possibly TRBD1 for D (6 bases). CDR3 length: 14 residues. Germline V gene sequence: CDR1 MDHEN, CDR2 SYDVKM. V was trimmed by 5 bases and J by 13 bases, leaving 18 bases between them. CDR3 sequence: CASSPIPQQGPLHF. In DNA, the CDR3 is TGTGCCAGCAGTCCGATCCCCCAACAGGGCCCCCTCCACTTT.

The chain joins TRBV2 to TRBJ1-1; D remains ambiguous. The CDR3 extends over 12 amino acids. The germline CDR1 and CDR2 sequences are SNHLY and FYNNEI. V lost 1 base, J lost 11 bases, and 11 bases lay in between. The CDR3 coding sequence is TGTGCCAGCAGTGAAGATCCGAATCCCGCTTTCTTT. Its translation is CASSEDPNPAFF.